One T cell receptor (beta chain) is described in this entry. This clonotype was seen a few times. Its cognate antigen has yet to be identified. No clone much larger than this one lies a single base away; base qualities are absent. In the paper's terms, the treatment or condition label means: 10-day PBMC culture with coronavirus spike peptide pools or control peptides (ViraFEST assay). The ViraFEST assay was used in the study, in which antigen-specific T cells were expanded with peptide pools and expanded clonotypes were subsequently identified by TCR sequencing. Positive SARS-CoV-2 PCR tests in the convalescent patients dated from March to December 2020, before Alpha, Beta and Delta variants emerged in the United States. PBMCs were cultured at around 2 million per well in IMDM supplemented with approximately 5.4% human AB serum and about 9.6 IU/ml IL-2, with approximately 10 ug/ml peptide pools added. On days 3 and 7, half of the culture medium was replaced with fresh IL-2-containing medium. CD4+ T cells were isolated after around 11 days of culture through negative selection using the EasySep CD4+ T cell isolation kit. Ficoll-Paque Plus gradient centrifugation was used to isolate PBMCs from whole blood, and the isolated PBMCs were then either used fresh or cryopreserved at -140C. In general, triplicate wells were set up for every culture condition.

This sample is drawn from a study of vaccination and CD4 T cells after COVID-19 (dated by TCRdb to the early 2020s). General notes on the study: SARS-CoV-2 positivity had been established in the convalescent patients by nasal swab PCR, and mild disease was recorded in several of these patients and severe disease in one. The convalescent cohort included six males and four females, with two Hispanic individuals, seven Caucasians, two Asians and one multiracial person. In control cultures, a CEFX viral epitope pool was used as positive control, an HIV-1 Nef peptide pool was used as negative control, or no peptide was added. The time from the second vaccine dose to post-vaccine blood sampling had a median of around 72 days and ranged from about 12 to 250 days. Participants got two doses of the Pfizer-BioNTech BNT162b2 vaccine (n=8) or two doses of the Moderna mRNA-1273 vaccine (n=2). Post-COVID blood samples were collected from convalescent patients a median of around 96 days after diagnosis, with a range of about 30 to 161 days. Culture stimuli were overlapping spike peptide pools from SARS-CoV-2 and from the common cold coronaviruses HCoV-NL63, HCoV-OC43 and HCoV-229E. In approximately ten COVID-19 convalescent patients and a few infection-naive healthy vaccine recipients, the spike-specific CD4+ TCR repertoire before mRNA vaccination was compared with the repertoire after mRNA vaccination.

Taken from the germline V gene (reference sequence), the CDR1 and CDR2 loops are SGHNT and YYREEE. The CDR3 contains 13 residues, cysteine and phenylalanine counted. Only CDR3 DNA remains: 39 bases, in frame from the first base. The trim is 4 bases for V and 14 bases for J, with a gap of 16 bases between the germline ends. Paper-wide results and their limitations: Only a relatively small number of convalescent patients were included in the study, and early timepoints following natural infection were not analyzed. In convalescent patients, a median about 84% of post-vaccine SARS-CoV-2-reactive clones were detected only after vaccination, and vaccine-specific priming was suggested by this finding. Although the median number of SARS-CoV-2-reactive clonotypes went up from more than 20 after infection to some 37 after vaccination, the increase was not significant. Of the vaccine-specific clones in convalescent patients, 304 of 307, or nearly all, reacted only to SARS-CoV-2 spike and did not cross-react with common cold coronaviruses.

Libraries were made using PCR. DNA from cultured CD4+ T cells underwent TCR sequencing with the Oncomine TCR Beta short-read assay at the Johns Hopkins FTIC core. Genomic DNA was extracted from the cultured CD4+ T cells with the QIAamp micro DNA kit. Oncomine TCR Beta libraries from cultured CD4+ T cells were pooled using unique dual indexes and sequenced on an Illumina iSeq 100. Processing in the source paper ran as follows. Non-productive sequences were removed, and CDR3s not starting with C, not ending with F or W, or shorter than 7 amino acids were discarded. The MANAFEST web application identified antigen-specific clonotypes by comparing peptide-stimulated wells against reference wells and other culture wells. To be called positive, a clone needed an FDR below 0.05, an odds ratio above 5, and a productive frequency above 0.1% in at least two of three replicate wells. A clonotype counted as cross-reactive if it showed significant expansion both in the SARS-CoV-2 spike wells and in at least one common cold coronavirus spike condition. Using R version 3.6.1, CDR3 homology was evaluated through Levenshtein distances (stringdist) along with unrooted phylogenetic trees (ape). TCRdb trimmed the raw reads at Q25, called clones with MiXCR and kept productive beta chains. Identical CDR3 protein sequences are pooled into one entry, listed with their most common genes and DNA. It is TCRdb's table, rather than the study itself, that gives the V and J calls and clone size. The sample profile shows roughly 4,500 distinct CDR3 sequences; 20% to 25% of them were found once. The top ten clonotypes cover 20% to 25% of the sample.

Sequencing was performed on CD4+ T cells from blood, cultured in vitro. This clonotype originated in a human donor who had recovered from COVID-19. The rearrangement combines TRBV5-4 with TRBJ1-6; the D gene lacks a confident call. The nucleotide sequence reads TGTGCCAGCAGCCCCGGGCCAGAAAGGACCCTCCACTTT. It translates as CASSPGPERTLHF.